The source of this T cell receptor beta chain is a study of T cell clonotyping in hematopoietic cell transplantation. The CDR3 length is 14 residues. Germline CDR1 reads SGHDT; CDR2 reads YYEEEE. The J segment lost 5 bases and the V segment lost 4 bases, leaving 4 bases of the junction unmatched. As to time point: recipient sample about 28 days before transplant, after cytoreduction. Produced via immunoSEQ multiplex PCR; TCRdb's table is partial and in-frame only. The table includes roughly 29,000 clones, approximately 77% detected once. The V call is TRBV5-6, the J call TRBJ1-4; 8 positions match TRBD1. This sample comprised peripheral blood mononuclear cells, obtained before stem cell transplant. The receptor comes from a man aged 45 to 65 with myelodysplastic syndrome. Some clones in this sample may be carry-over from other donors' samples. Here the CDR3 DNA reads TGTGCCAGCAGCCTCTGGACAGGGAATGAAAAACTGTTTTTT. Amino acid sequence: CASSLWTGNEKLFF.